A selection of T cell receptor beta chains follows, all from one sample in a study of identical twins. From the 5' RACE reads, TCRdb called clonotypes with MiXCR, one entry per CDR3 protein. The sample carries 250,000 to 300,000 distinct CDR3 sequences, roughly 9% recorded once. The same data also contributed to another study, on yellow fever vaccine responses in identical twins.

Sequences were obtained from CD8+ T cells sorted from blood. These TCRs come from a woman under 30 in good health. CDR3s include the opening cysteine and the closing phenylalanine or tryptophan. The D gene is left open where the match is weak. Some rows have no size entry. The others give once, few or many, or a class for an expanded clone.

>TRBV12-3/TRBV12-4|NA|TRBJ2-3|many
TGTGCCAGCAGATCCGACATCTATTTTCCCACAGATACGCAGTATTTT
CASRSDIYFPTDTQYF
>TRBV10-2|TRBD2|TRBJ2-2|NA
TGCGCCAGCAGAGTAGCGGGAGTCACCGGGGAGCTGTTTTTT
CASRVAGVTGELFF
>TRBV27|NA|TRBJ2-7|many
TGTGCCAGCAAGTTTGAACACTCCAGCTCCTACGAGCAGTACTTC
CASKFEHSSSYEQYF
>TRBV20-1|TRBD1|TRBJ2-1|NA
TGCAGTGCTAGAGATCTCCAGGGGGCTTACAATGAGCAGTTCTTC
CSARDLQGAYNEQFF
>TRBV5-4|TRBD2|TRBJ2-3|many
TGTGCCAGCAGCTTCAGCGGGAGCCCGCCAGATACGCAGTATTTT
CASSFSGSPPDTQYF
>TRBV11-2|TRBD1|TRBJ2-7|many
TGTGCCAGCAGCTTCGGGACAGACTACGAGCAGTACTTC
CASSFGTDYEQYF
>TRBV5-1|NA|TRBJ2-3|NA
TGCGCCAGCAGCTTGGTGCTTGTCACAGATACGCAGTATTTT
CASSLVLVTDTQYF
>TRBV25-1|NA|TRBJ2-7|few
TGTGCCAGCAGTCCACCAATCGACGGCTTCAACACCTACGAGCAGTACTTC
CASSPPIDGFNTYEQYF
>TRBV11-1|NA|TRBJ2-7|NA
TGTGCCAGCAGCTCACCGACCCGGGACGGAACCTACGAGCAGTACTTC
CASSSPTRDGTYEQYF
>TRBV28|NA|TRBJ1-1|few
TGTGCCAGCAGTTCCCCTGTGATCGAGAACACTGAAGCTTTCTTT
CASSSPVIENTEAFF
>TRBV12-3/TRBV12-4|NA|TRBJ2-3|few
TGTGCCAGCAGTTTCGGGATCCCGCAGTATTTT
CASSFGIPQYF
>TRBV3-1|NA|TRBJ2-2|many
TGTGCCAGCAGCCAAGATGGTTCATACCCCACCGGGGAGCTGTTTTTT
CASSQDGSYPTGELFF
>TRBV3-1|TRBD1|TRBJ1-2|many
TGTGCCAGCAGCCGGGGGGACAGGGCACACTATGGCTACACCTTC
CASSRGDRAHYGYTF
>TRBV6-2/TRBV6-3|TRBD1|TRBJ2-1|many
TGTGCCAGCAGTTACTCGATCGGGACAGGGGGGAATGAGCAGTTCTTC
CASSYSIGTGGNEQFF
>TRBV5-1|TRBD2|TRBJ2-7|NA
TGCGCCAGCAGCCCGGGACTAGCGGGGGGTACTTACGAGCAGTACTTC
CASSPGLAGGTYEQYF
>TRBV6-5|TRBD1|TRBJ2-1|few
TGTGCCAGCAGTTTAGGGACAGGGCCCAATGAGCAGTTCTTC
CASSLGTGPNEQFF
>TRBV4-2|NA|TRBJ2-3|NA
TGTGCCAGCAGCCAAGAAATCGGTGGTACAGATACGCAGTATTTT
CASSQEIGGTDTQYF
>TRBV5-1|TRBD2|TRBJ2-1|many
TGCGCCAGCAGCTTGGTGACTAGCGGGAGGACCGACTCCAGCAATGAGCAGTTCTTC
CASSLVTSGRTDSSNEQFF
>TRBV4-2|TRBD2|TRBJ2-7|many
TGTGCCAGCAGCCAAGAACTGGCGGGAGTTTCCTACGAGCAGTACTTC
CASSQELAGVSYEQYF
>TRBV20-1|TRBD2|TRBJ2-7|few
TGCAGTGCTAGAGCCTTGACTAGCGGGTTCCACGAGCAGTACTTC
CSARALTSGFHEQYF
>TRBV7-9|NA|TRBJ2-1|NA
TGTGCCAGCAGCTTAGAATTGGCGGAAAGCTCCTACAATGAGCAGTTCTTC
CASSLELAESSYNEQFF
>TRBV23-1|NA|TRBJ2-5|NA
TGCGCCAGCAGTCAATCACGCAGGCACGGGGAGACCCAGTACTTC
CASSQSRRHGETQYF
>TRBV6-4|NA|TRBJ2-2|NA
TGTGCCAGCAAGGGGGATGTGGACACCGGGGAGCTGTTTTTT
CASKGDVDTGELFF
>TRBV20-1|NA|TRBJ2-7|NA
TGCAGTGCTAGGGAGTGGGACCGAACCTACGAGCAGTACTTC
CSAREWDRTYEQYF
>TRBV14|NA|TRBJ2-7|many
TGTGCCAGCAGCCAACACAGGGTTCTAAGCTCCTACGAGCAGTACTTC
CASSQHRVLSSYEQYF
>TRBV6-2/TRBV6-3|NA|TRBJ2-1|many
TGTGCCAGCAGTTACTCGGGCTACGATGAGCAGTTCTTC
CASSYSGYDEQFF
>TRBV27|TRBD2|TRBJ2-2|few
TGTGCCAGCAGTTTAGGTCTAGCGGGGGGCCCCGGGGAGCTGTTTTTT
CASSLGLAGGPGELFF
>TRBV4-3|TRBD2|TRBJ2-2|many
TGCGCCAGCAGCCAGACGGGGGGGGGCTACACCGGGGAGCTGTTTTTT
CASSQTGGGYTGELFF
>TRBV24-1|TRBD2|TRBJ2-5|many
TGTGCCACCAGTGACACAGCGGGGCCAGACCAAGAGACCCAGTACTTC
CATSDTAGPDQETQYF
>TRBV29-1|TRBD2|TRBJ2-7|NA
TGCAGCGTTGAAGATCCCGTAGCGGGAGGGAAAAGCTACGAGCAGTACTTC
CSVEDPVAGGKSYEQYF
>TRBV4-3|NA|TRBJ2-5|many
TGCGCCAGCAGCCCGTATCGGGGGGCGCCCCAAGAGACCCAGTACTTC
CASSPYRGAPQETQYF
>TRBV6-1|TRBD1|TRBJ2-2|many
TGTGCCAGCAGGACCGGGACAGGGGTGACCGGGGAGCTGTTTTTT
CASRTGTGVTGELFF
>TRBV12-3/TRBV12-4|TRBD2|TRBJ2-1|many
TGTGCCAGCAGTTTGAGCGGGAGTCGTTACAATGAGCAGTTCTTC
CASSLSGSRYNEQFF
>TRBV5-1|NA|TRBJ2-7|many
TGCGCCAGCAGCTGGGACAAGACTTACGAGCAGTACTTC
CASSWDKTYEQYF
>TRBV6-5|NA|TRBJ2-5|many
TGTGCCAGCAGTTCGAGCGAGGGTGTTGAGACCCAGTACTTC
CASSSSEGVETQYF
>TRBV29-1|TRBD2|TRBJ2-5|few
TGCAGCGTTGACGTGACTAGCGGATTTCCAGAGACCCAGTACTTC
CSVDVTSGFPETQYF
>TRBV11-3|TRBD2|TRBJ2-1|once
TGTGCCAGCAGCCCTCCTGGGAGGGACTACAATGAGCAGTTCTTC
CASSPPGRDYNEQFF
>TRBV7-3|NA|TRBJ2-3|NA
TGTGCCAGCAGCTTTACGAGGGGGGATACGCAGTATTTT
CASSFTRGDTQYF
>TRBV5-1|TRBD1|TRBJ2-7|few
TGCGCCAGCAGGGGGGACAGTTCCTACGAGCAGTACTTC
CASRGDSSYEQYF
>TRBV27|TRBD1|TRBJ2-7|few
TGTGCCAGCAGTGGACAGGGATCTTCCTACGAGCAGTACTTC
CASSGQGSSYEQYF
>TRBV30|TRBD2|TRBJ2-1|NA
TGTGCCTGGAGTGGGGGACTAGCGGGAAGCAATGAGCAGTTCTTC
CAWSGGLAGSNEQFF
>TRBV3-1|NA|TRBJ2-2|NA
TGTGCCAGCAGCCAAGATTTAGCTCCGAACACCGGGGAGCTGTTTTTT
CASSQDLAPNTGELFF
>TRBV15|NA|TRBJ2-1|many
TGTGCCACCAGCAGAGATCGGAGCGACTTCTACAATGAGCAGTTCTTC
CATSRDRSDFYNEQFF